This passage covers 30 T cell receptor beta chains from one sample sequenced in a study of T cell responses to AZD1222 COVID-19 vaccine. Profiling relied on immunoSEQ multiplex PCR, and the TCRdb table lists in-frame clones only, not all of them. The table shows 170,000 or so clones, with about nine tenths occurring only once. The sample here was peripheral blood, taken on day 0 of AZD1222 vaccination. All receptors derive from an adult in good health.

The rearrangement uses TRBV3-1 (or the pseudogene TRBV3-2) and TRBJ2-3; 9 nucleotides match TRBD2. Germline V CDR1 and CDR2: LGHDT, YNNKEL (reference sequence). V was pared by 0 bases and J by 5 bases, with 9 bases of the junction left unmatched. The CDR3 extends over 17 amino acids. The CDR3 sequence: CASSQDRAGGYGDTQYF. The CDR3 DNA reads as TGTGCCAGCAGCCAAGATAGGGCGGGGGGGTATGGAGATACGCAGTATTTT.

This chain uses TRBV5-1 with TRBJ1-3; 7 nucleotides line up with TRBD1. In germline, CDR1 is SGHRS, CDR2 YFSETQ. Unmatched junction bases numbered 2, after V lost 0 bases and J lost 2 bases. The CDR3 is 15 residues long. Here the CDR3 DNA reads TGCGCCAGCAGCTTGGATCAGGGGGCTGGAAACACCATATATTTT. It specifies CASSLDQGAGNTIYF.

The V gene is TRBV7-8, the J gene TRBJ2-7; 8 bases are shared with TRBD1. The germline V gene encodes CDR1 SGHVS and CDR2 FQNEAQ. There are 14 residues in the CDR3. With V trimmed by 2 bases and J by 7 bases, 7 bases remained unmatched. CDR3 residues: CASSLWTGQNEQYF. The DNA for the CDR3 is TGTGCCAGCAGCTTATGGACAGGGCAGAATGAGCAGTACTTC.

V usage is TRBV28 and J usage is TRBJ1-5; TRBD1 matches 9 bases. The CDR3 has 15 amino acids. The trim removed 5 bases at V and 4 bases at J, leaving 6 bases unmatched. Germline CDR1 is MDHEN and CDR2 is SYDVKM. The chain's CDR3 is CASSGGQGANQPQHF. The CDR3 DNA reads TGTGCCAGCAGTGGGGGACAGGGCGCTAATCAGCCCCAGCATTTT.

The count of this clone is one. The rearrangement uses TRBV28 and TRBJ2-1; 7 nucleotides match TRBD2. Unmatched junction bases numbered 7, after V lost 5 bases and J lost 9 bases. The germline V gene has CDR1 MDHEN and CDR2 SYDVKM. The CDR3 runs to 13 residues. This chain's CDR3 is CASSRGGELEQFF. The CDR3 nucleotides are TGTGCCAGCAGTCGTGGGGGGGAGCTTGAGCAGTTCTTC.

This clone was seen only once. CDR3 in amino acids: CASSYSEADYGYTF. The CDR3 coding sequence is TGTGCCAGCAGTTACTCGGAGGCCGACTATGGCTACACCTTC. The chain uses TRBV6-5 and TRBJ1-2; D gene unclear. CDR1 is MNHEY and CDR2 is SVGAGI in the germline V gene. CDR3 length: 14 amino acids. V was cut by 0 bases and J by 3 bases, with 8 bases left in between.

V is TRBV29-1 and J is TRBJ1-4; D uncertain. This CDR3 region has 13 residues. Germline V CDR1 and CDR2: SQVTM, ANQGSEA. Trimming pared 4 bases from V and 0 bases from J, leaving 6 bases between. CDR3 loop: CSVVGATNEKLFF. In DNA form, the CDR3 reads TGCAGCGTTGTGGGTGCAACTAATGAAAAACTGTTTTTT.

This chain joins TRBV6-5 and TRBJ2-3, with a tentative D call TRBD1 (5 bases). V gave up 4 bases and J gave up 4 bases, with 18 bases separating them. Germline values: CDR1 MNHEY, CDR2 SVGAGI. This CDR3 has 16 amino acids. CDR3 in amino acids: CASSSVRAVRSDTQYF. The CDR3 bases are TGTGCCAGCAGTTCTGTCAGGGCTGTTAGGTCAGATACGCAGTATTTT.

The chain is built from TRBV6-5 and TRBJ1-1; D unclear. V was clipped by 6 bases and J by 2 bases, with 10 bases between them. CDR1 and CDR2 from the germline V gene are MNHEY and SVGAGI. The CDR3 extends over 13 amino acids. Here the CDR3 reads CASSGSTNTEAFF. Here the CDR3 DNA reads TGTGCCAGCAGCGGATCTACAAACACTGAAGCTTTCTTT.

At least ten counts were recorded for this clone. The CDR3 region has the DNA TGTGCCAGCGGAGTCTCCTACAATGAGCAGTTCTTC. Protein sequence: CASGVSYNEQFF. This sequence joins TRBV11-2 and TRBJ2-1, with D unresolved. The V gene's germline CDR1 is SGHAT and CDR2 FQNNGV. The ends were cut back, 8 bases at V and 0 bases at J, with 5 bases in the middle. The CDR3 has 12 residues. Variable domain in full (rest from reference TRBV11-2 and TRBJ2-1): EAGVAQSPRYKIIEKRQSVAFWCNPISGHATLYWYQQILGQGPKLLIQFQNNGVVDDSQLPKDRFSAERLKGVDSTLKIQPAKLEDSAVYLCASGVSYNEQFFGPGTRLTVL.

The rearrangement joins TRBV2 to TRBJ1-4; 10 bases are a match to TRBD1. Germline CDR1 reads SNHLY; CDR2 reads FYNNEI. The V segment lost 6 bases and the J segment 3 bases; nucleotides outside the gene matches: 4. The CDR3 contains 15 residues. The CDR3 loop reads CASRTGGTANEKLFF. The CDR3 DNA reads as TGTGCCAGCAGGACAGGGGGCACGGCTAATGAAAAACTGTTTTTT.

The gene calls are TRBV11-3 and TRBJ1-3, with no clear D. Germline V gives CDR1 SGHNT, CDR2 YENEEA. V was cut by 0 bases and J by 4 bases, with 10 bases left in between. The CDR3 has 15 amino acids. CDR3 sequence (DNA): TGTGCCAGCAGCTTAGACACTCCGCCGGGAAACACCATATATTTT. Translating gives CASSLDTPPGNTIYF.

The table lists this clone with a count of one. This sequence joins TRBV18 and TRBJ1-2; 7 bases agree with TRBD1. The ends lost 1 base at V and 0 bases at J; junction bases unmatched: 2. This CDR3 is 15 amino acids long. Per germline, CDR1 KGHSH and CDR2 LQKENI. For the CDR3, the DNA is TGTGCCAGCTCACCACTGGACAGGTCTAACTATGGCTACACCTTC. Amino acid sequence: CASSPLDRSNYGYTF. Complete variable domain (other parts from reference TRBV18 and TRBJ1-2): NAGVMQNPRHLVRRRGQEARLRCSPMKGHSHVYWYRQLPEEGLKFMVYLQKENIIDESGMPKERFSAEFPKEGPSILRIQQVVRGDSAAYFCASSPLDRSNYGYTFGSGTRLTVV.

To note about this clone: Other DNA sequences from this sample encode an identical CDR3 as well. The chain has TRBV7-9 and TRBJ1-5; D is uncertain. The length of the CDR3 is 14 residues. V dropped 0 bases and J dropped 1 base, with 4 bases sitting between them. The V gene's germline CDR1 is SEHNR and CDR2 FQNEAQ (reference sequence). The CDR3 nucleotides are TGTGCCAGCAGCTTAGCAGGGAGCAATCAGCCCCAGCATTTT. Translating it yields CASSLAGSNQPQHF.

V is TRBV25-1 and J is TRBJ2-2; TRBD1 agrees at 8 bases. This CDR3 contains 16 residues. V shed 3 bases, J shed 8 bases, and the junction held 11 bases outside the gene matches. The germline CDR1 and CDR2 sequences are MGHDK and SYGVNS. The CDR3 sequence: CASSDPGTGILGELFF. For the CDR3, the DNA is TGTGCCAGCAGTGATCCCGGGACAGGAATTCTTGGGGAGCTGTTTTTT.

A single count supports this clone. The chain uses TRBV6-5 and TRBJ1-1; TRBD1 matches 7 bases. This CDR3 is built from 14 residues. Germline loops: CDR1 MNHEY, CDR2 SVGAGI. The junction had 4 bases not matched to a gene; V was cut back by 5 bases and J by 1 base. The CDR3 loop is CASSRRQGNTEAFF. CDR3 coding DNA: TGTGCCAGCAGTCGTAGACAGGGGAACACTGAAGCTTTCTTT.

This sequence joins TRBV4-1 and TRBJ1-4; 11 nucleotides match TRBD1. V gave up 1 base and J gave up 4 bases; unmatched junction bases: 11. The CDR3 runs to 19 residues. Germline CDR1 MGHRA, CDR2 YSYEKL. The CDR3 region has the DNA TGCGCCAGCAGCCAAGGGCCTCCGGGACAGGGGGTTGTTAATGAAAAACTGTTTTTT. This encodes CASSQGPPGQGVVNEKLFF.

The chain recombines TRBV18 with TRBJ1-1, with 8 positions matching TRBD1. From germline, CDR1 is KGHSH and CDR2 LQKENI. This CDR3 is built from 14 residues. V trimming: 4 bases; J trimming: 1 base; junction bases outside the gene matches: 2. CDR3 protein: CASSLGTGNTEAFF. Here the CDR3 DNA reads TGTGCCAGCTCACTGGGGACAGGGAACACTGAAGCTTTCTTT.

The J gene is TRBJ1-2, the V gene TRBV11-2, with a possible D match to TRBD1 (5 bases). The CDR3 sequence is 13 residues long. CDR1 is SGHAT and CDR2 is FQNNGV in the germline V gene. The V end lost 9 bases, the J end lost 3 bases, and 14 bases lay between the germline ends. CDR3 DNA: TGTGCCAGTGCAATAGGGACCTACTATGGCTACACCTTC. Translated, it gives CASAIGTYYGYTF.

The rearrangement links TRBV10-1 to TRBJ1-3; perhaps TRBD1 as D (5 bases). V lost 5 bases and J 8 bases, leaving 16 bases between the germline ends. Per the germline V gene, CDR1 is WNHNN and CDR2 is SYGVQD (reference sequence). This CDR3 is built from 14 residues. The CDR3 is CASSPGTPADTIYF. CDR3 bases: TGCGCCAGCAGTCCCGGGACGCCCGCCGACACCATATATTTT.

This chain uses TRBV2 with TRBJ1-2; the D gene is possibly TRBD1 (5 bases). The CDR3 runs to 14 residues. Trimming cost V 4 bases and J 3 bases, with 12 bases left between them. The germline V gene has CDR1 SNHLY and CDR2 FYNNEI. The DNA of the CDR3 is TGTGCCAGCAGTGTACACCCCAGGGACTATGGCTACACCTTC. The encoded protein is CASSVHPRDYGYTF.

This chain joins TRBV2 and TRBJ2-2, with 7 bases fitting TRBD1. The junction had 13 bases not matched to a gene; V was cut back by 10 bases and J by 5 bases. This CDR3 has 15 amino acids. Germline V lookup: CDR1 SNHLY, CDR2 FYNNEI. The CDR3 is CATQGQSSGTGELFF. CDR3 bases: TGTGCCACCCAGGGACAGAGCTCAGGTACCGGGGAGCTGTTTTTT.

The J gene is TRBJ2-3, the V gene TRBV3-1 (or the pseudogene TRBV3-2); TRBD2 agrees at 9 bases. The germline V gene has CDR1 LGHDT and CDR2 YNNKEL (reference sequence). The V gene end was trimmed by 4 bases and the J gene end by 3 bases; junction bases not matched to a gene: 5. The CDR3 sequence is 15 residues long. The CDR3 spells CASSPRGGSTDTQYF. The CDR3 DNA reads TGTGCCAGCAGCCCGCGGGGGGGCTCGACAGATACGCAGTATTTT.

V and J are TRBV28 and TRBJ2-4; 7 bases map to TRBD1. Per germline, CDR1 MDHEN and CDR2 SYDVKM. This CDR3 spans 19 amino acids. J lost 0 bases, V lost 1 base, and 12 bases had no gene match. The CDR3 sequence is CASSLLVGTAKLAKNIQYF. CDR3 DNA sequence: TGTGCCAGCAGTTTATTAGTCGGGACAGCCAAGCTAGCCAAAAACATTCAGTACTTC.

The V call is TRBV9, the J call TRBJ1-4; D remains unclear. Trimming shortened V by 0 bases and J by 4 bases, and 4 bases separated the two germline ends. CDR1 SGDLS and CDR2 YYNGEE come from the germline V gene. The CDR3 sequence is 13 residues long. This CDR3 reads CASSVGGNEKLFF. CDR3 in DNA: TGTGCCAGCAGCGTAGGCGGTAATGAAAAACTGTTTTTT.

The CDR3 DNA sequence: TGTGCCAGCAGTGGAGGGGACAGGGGCACCTATGGCTACACCTTC. It yields the protein CASSGGDRGTYGYTF. V and J are TRBV2 and TRBJ1-2; 10 nucleotides align to TRBD1. Unmatched junction bases numbered 6, after V lost 4 bases and J lost 4 bases. Germline values: CDR1 SNHLY, CDR2 FYNNEI. The CDR3 length is 15 residues.

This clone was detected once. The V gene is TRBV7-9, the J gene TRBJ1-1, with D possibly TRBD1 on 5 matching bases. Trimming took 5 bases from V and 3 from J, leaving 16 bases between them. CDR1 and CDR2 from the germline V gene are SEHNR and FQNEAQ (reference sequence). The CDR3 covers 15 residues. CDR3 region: CASSAREGGDTEAFF. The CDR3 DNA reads TGTGCCAGCAGCGCTCGGGAGGGAGGGGACACTGAAGCTTTCTTT.

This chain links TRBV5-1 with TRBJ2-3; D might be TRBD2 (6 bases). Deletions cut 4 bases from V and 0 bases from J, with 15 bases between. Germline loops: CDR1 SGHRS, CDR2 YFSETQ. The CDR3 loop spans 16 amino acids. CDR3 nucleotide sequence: TGCGCCAGCAGCCCGGCGGGATTTTCTAGCACAGATACGCAGTATTTT. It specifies CASSPAGFSSTDTQYF.

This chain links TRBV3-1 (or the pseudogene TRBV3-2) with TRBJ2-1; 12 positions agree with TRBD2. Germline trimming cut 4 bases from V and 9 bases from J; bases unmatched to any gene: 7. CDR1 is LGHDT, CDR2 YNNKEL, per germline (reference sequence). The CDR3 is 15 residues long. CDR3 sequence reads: CASSLRLAGVGEQFF. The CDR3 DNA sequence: TGTGCCAGCAGCCTTAGACTAGCGGGGGTTGGTGAGCAGTTCTTC.

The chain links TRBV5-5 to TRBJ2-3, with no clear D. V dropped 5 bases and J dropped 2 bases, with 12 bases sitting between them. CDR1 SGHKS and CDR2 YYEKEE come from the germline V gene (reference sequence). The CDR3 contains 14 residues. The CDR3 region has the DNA TGTGCCAGCAGGGCTGGACGGATCACAGATACGCAGTATTTT. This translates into CASRAGRITDTQYF.